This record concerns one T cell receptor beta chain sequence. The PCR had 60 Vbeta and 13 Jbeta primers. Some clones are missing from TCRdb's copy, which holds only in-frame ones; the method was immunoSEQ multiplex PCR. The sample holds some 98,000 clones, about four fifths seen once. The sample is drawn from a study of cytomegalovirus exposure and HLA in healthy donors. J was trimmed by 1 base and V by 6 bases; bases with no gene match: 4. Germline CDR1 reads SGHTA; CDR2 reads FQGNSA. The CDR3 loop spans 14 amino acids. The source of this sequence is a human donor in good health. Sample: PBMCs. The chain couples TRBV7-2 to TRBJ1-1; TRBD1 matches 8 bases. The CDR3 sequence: CASSYDRGNTEAFF. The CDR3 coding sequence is TGTGCCAGCAGTTATGACAGGGGGAACACTGAAGCTTTCTTT.